This T cell receptor (beta chain) stems from a study of blood T cell repertoires in COVID-19. Study background: Some COVID-19 samples were acute and others convalescent; all came from the United States, Italy and Spain.

Original analysis: Reference gene primer amplification yielded estimated nucleated cell counts. The assay was immunoSEQ multiplex PCR, and TCRdb's table has in-frame clones only and misses some. The V and J calls and clone size were taken over from that table, and D and trimming were inferred from the DNA. Altogether some 160,000 clones are present, roughly 91% being singletons, with the ten largest covering roughly 2%. The CDR3 extends over 15 amino acids. Trimming removed 5 bases from V and 6 bases from J; junction bases left unmatched: 13. Per the germline V gene, CDR1 is MNHEY and CDR2 is SMNVEV (reference sequence).

The chain carries TRBV27 and TRBJ2-7; 7 nucleotides agree with TRBD1. Sequencing used peripheral blood. The origin of this receptor is a man in his forties or fifties who had recovered from COVID-19. The CDR3 sequence is CASSPRRGGGGEQYF. The CDR3 DNA sequence: TGTGCCAGCAGTCCCCGGAGAGGGGGCGGTGGCGAGCAGTACTTC.